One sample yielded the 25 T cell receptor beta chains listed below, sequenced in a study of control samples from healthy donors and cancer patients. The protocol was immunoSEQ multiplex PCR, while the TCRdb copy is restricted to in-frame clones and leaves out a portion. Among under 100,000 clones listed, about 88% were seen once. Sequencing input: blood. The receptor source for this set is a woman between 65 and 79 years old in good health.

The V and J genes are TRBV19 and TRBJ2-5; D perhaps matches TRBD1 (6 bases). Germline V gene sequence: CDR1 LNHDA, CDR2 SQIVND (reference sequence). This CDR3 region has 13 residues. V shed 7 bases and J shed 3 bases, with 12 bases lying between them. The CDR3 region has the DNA TGTGCCAGTAAGAAGCGGACAGAAGAGACCCAGTACTTC. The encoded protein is CASKKRTEETQYF.

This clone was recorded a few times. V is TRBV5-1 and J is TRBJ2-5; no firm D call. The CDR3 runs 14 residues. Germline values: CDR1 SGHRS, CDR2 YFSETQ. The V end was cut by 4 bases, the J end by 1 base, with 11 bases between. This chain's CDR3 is CASSPRAPQETQYF. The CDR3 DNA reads TGCGCCAGCAGCCCACGGGCCCCCCAAGAGACCCAGTACTTC.

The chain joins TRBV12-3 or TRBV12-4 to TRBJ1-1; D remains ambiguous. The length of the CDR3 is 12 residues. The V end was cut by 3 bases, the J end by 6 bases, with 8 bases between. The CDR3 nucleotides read TGTGCCAGCAGTTTGATCGGGTCTGAAGCTTTCTTT. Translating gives CASSLIGSEAFF.

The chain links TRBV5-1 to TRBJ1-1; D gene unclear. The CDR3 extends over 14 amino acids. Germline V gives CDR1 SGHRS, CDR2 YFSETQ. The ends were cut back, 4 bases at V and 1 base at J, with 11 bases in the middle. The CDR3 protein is CASSLSAANTEAFF. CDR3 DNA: TGCGCCAGCAGCCTCTCTGCGGCGAACACTGAAGCTTTCTTT.

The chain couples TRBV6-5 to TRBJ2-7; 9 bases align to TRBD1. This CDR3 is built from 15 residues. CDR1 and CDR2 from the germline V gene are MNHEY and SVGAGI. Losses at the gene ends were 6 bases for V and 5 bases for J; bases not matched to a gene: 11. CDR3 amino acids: CASRDGTGLSHEQYF. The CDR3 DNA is TGTGCCAGCAGAGATGGGACAGGGTTATCCCACGAGCAGTACTTC.

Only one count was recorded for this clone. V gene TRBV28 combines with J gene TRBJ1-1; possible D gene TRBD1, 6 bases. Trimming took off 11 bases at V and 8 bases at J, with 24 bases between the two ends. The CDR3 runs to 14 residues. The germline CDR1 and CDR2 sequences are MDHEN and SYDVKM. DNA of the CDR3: TGTGCCGCAGGGGCCCCAGTTTACAGCTTCGAAGCTTTCTTT. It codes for CAAGAPVYSFEAFF.

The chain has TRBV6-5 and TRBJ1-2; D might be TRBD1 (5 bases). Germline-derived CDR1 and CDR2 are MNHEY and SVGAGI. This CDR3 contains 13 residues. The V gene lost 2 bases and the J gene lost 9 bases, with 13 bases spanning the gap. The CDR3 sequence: CASSYDRTASYTF. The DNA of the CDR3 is TGTGCCAGCAGTTACGACAGAACGGCCAGCTACACCTTC.

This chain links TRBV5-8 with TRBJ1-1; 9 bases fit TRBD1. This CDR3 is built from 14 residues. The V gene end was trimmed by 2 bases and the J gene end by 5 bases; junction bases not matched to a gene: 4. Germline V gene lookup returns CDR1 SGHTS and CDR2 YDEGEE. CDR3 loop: CASSLGQGLTEAFF. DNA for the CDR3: TGTGCCAGCAGCTTAGGACAGGGGCTAACTGAAGCTTTCTTT.

CDR3 loop: CASSQGGRQRSPLHF. The CDR3 bases are TGTGCCAGCAGCCAAGGAGGGCGGCAGAGATCACCCCTCCACTTT. The chain links TRBV3-1 (or the pseudogene TRBV3-2) to TRBJ1-6; D unresolved. Germline-derived CDR1 and CDR2 are LGHDT and YNNKEL (reference sequence). Trimming removed 1 base from V and 10 bases from J, with 14 bases in between. This CDR3 has 15 amino acids.

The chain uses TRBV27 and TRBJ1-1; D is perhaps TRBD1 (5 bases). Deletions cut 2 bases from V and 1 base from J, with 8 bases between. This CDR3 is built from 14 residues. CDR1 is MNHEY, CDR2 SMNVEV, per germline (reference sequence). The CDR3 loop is CASSLGGRNTEAFF. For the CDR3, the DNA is TGTGCCAGCAGTTTAGGGGGTCGGAACACTGAAGCTTTCTTT.

The CDR3 protein is CASSQGVLPATNEKLFF. The CDR3 region has the DNA TGTGCCAGCAGCCAAGGTGTCCTTCCCGCAACTAATGAAAAACTGTTTTTT. The V gene is TRBV3-1 (or the pseudogene TRBV3-2), the J gene TRBJ1-4; D not certain. Between the trimmed V and J ends, which lost 1 base and 0 bases, there was a span of 12 bases. The CDR3 length is 17 residues. Looked up from germline, CDR1 is LGHDT and CDR2 is YNNKEL (reference sequence).

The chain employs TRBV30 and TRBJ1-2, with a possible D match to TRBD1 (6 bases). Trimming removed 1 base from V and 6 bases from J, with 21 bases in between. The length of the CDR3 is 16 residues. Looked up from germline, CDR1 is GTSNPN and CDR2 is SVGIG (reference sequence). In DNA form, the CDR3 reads TGTGCCTGGAGTGGAAGGATGAGTAGCCAGGGGCATGGCTACACCTTC. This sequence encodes CAWSGRMSSQGHGYTF.

CDR3 coding DNA: TGTGCCAGCAGTGAGGGTACAGGGTCGGCTTTCTTT. It translates to CASSEGTGSAFF. This chain connects TRBV2 to TRBJ1-1, with a weak D call TRBD1 (6 bases). Germline loops: CDR1 SNHLY, CDR2 FYNNEI. The germline V and J ends were trimmed by 3 bases and 11 bases, with 13 bases remaining between them. This CDR3 has 12 residues.

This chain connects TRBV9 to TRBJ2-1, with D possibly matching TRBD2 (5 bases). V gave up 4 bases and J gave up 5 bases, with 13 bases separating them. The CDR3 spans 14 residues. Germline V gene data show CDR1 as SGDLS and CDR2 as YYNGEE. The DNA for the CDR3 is TGTGCCAGCAGCCCTGATTCGGGGAACAATGAGCAGTTCTTC. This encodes CASSPDSGNNEQFF.

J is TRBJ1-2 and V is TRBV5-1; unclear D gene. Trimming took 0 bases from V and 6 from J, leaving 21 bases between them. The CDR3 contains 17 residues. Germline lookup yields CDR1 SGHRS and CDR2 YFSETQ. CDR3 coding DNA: TGCGCCAGCAGCTTGGTCGGCGCCCCCGGAGTCTCGGATGGCTACACCTTC. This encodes CASSLVGAPGVSDGYTF. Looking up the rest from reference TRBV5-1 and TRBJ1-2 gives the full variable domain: KAGVTQTPRYLIKTRGQQVTLSCSPISGHRSVSWYQQTPGQGLQFLFEYFSETQRNKGNFPGRFSGRQFSNSRSEMNVSTLELGDSALYLCASSLVGAPGVSDGYTFGSGTRLTVV.

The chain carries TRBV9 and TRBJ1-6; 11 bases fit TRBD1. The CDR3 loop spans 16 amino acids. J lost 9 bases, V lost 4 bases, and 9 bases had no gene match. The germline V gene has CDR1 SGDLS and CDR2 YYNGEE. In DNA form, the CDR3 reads TGTGCCAGCAGCACAACCGGACAGGGGGCAAGTTCACCCCTCCACTTT. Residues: CASSTTGQGASSPLHF. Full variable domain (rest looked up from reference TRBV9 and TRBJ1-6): DSGVTQTPKHLITATGQRVTLRCSPRSGDLSVYWYQQSLDQGLQFLIQYYNGEERAKGNILERFSAQQFPDLHSELNLSSLELGDSALYFCASSTTGQGASSPLHFGNGTRLTVT.

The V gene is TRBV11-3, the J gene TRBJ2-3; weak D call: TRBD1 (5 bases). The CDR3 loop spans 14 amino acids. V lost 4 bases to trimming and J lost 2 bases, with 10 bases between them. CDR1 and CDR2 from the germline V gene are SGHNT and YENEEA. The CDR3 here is CASSWGTSTDTQYF. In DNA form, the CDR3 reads TGTGCCAGCAGCTGGGGCACTTCCACAGATACGCAGTATTTT.

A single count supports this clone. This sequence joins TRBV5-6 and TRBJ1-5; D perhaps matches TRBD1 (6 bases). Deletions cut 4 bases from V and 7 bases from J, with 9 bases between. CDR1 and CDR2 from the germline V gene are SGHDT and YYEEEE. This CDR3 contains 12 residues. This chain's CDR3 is CASSAQGQPQHF. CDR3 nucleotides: TGTGCCAGCAGCGCCCAGGGGCAGCCCCAGCATTTT. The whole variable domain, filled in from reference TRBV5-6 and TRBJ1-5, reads DAGVTQSPTHLIKTRGQQVTLRCSPKSGHDTVSWYQQALGQGPQFIFQYYEEEERQRGNFPDRFSGHQFPNYSSELNVNALLLGDSALYLCASSAQGQPQHFGDGTRLSIL.

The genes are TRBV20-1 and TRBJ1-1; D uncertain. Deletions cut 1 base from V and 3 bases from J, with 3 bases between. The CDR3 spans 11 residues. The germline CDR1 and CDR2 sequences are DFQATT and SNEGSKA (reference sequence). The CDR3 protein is CSARVYTEAFF. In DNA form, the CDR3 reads TGCAGTGCTAGAGTTTACACTGAAGCTTTCTTT.

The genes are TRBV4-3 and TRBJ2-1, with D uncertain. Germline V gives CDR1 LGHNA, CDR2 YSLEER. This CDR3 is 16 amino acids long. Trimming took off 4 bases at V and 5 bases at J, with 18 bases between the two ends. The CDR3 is CASSPSARLGHNEQFF. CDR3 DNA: TGCGCCAGCAGCCCCTCAGCCAGGCTAGGCCACAATGAGCAGTTCTTC.

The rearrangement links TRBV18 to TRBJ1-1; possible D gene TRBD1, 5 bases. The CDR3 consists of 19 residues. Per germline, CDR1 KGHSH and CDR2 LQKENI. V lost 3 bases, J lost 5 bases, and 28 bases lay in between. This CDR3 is CASSPKRGGSAFTSTEAFF. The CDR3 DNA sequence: TGTGCCAGCTCACCCAAGCGGGGGGGATCGGCTTTCACGAGTACTGAAGCTTTCTTT.

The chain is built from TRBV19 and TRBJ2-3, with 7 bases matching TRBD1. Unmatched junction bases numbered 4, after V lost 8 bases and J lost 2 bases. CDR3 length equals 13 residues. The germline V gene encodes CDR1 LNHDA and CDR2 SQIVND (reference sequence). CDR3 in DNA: TGTGCCAGTGGGGACAGATTCACAGATACGCAGTATTTT. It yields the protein CASGDRFTDTQYF.

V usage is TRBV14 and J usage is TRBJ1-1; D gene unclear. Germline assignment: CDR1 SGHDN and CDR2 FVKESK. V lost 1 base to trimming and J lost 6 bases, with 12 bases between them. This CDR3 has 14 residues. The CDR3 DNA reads TGTGCCAGCAGCCAAGTTACTACCCTAGCTGAAGCTTTCTTT. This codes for CASSQVTTLAEAFF.

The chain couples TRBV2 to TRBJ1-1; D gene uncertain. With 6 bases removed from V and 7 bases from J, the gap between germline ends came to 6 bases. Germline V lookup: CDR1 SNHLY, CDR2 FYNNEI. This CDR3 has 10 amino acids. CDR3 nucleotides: TGTGCCAGCAGGTTCGGTGAAGCTTTCTTT. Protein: CASRFGEAFF.

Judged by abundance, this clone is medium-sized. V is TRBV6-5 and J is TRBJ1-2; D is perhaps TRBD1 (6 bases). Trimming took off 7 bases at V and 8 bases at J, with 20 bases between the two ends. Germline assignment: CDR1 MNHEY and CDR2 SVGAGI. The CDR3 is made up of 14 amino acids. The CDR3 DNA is TGTGCCAGCAAGGGGCCAGGGGTAATTGAGGGCTACACCTTC. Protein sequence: CASKGPGVIEGYTF.